Given below is one TCR beta chain in context. Its specificity is not known. Profiling relied on immunoSEQ multiplex PCR, and the TCRdb table lists in-frame clones only, not all of them. The sample records around 130,000 clones, under 95% being singletons. With 8 bases clipped from V and 0 bases from J, the junction kept 16 bases outside the gene matches. Germline V gene sequence: CDR1 SNHLY, CDR2 FYNNEI. The CDR3 sequence is 19 residues long. The data originate from a study of T cell responses to AZD1222 COVID-19 vaccine. Study-wide points: Unmutated regions of variants are reportedly targeted by nearly half of spike-specific TCRs.

This sequence originates from an adult in good health. The J gene is TRBJ2-1, the V gene TRBV2; 10 nucleotides line up with TRBD2. The specimen comprised peripheral blood, sampled on day 0 of AZD1222 vaccination. CDR3 in amino acids: CASQDGLAAYSYSYNEQFF. DNA of the CDR3: TGTGCCAGCCAGGATGGACTAGCGGCCTATTCTTACTCCTACAATGAGCAGTTCTTC.